This entry features one T cell receptor (beta chain) sequence. What antigen it recognizes has not been identified. No base qualities exist here, and no much larger clone lies one base off it. This entry is derived from a study of T cell responses to AZD1222 COVID-19 vaccine (dated by TCRdb to about 2021). For the wider study: AZD1222 recipients whose second dose came at about 4 weeks and those whose second dose came at about 12 weeks were combined into one group, since spike-specific TCR depth and breadth did not differ between the two schedules. Enrollment into the trials was organized by age into subgroups of 18-55, 56-69 and 70-plus years, and those subgroups contained approximately 150, 30 and 60 TCR-sequenced participants, respectively. TCR sequencing was performed for roughly 240 trial participants, of whom about 200 were given two doses of AZD1222 and around 25 were given two doses of MenACWY control vaccine. Summary of the overall study and its limitations: After two AZD1222 doses, spike-specific TCR breadth and depth were significantly higher than at day 0 and than in MenACWY recipients. Reportedly, close to half of the unique spike-specific TCRs recognized epitopes lying outside the regions that are mutated in the B.1.351 and B.1.1.7 variants. Participants were mostly white British and included more females than males, and it was suggested by the authors that clonal diversity may have been underestimated. Conclusions about previously exposed vaccinees are limited, since just five or six AZD1222 recipients were seropositive for SARS-CoV-2 at baseline. Because no day 14 peak-response samples were available, the repertoires could be characterized only after the peak T cell response. In the small 56-69-year group, the increase in depth fell short of significance, most likely because of low power. CD4 TCRs associated with the vaccine covered the entire spike protein, and the dominant responses were in regions 160-218 and 743-854.

The germline V gene (reference sequence) specifies DFQATT as CDR1 and SNEGSKA as CDR2. V lost 3 bases and J lost 10 bases; the stretch between them is 18 bases long. The CDR3 has 13 amino acids, counting the end cysteine and phenylalanine. The only DNA kept is the CDR3, 39 bases in frame from the first base. The CDR3 regions of human TCRbeta chains were subjected to immunosequencing. The source study handled its data this way. TCRs in the repertoires were matched against a reference library of SARS-CoV-2-specific TCRs that had been generated with the MIRA antigen-specificity platform. Breadth meant the fraction of unique TCRs that were SARS-CoV-2-associated, whereas depth meant the fraction of total T cells that were SARS-CoV-2-associated. Using the MIRA data, each spike-specific TCR was mapped to the spike region that the TCR reacts to and placed in a CD4 or CD8 class. Log10-transformed breadth and depth values were compared by one-way ANOVA with Sidak's multiple comparisons tests. TCRdb stores this immuneACCESS table with in-frame sequences only. Part of the clones is absent; in the studies checked, under half of the shortfall reflects unresolved V genes, and no reason is known for the rest. The V and J calls and clone size come from that table; D and trimming were worked out from the DNA. This sample is represented by 75,000 to 90,000 clones; around 86% of them were singletons. The ten largest clones add up to 8.7% of the sample.

Explained via the paper, the time point label denotes: baseline before first vaccination. Samples from vaccinated people were obtained from the UK trials COV001 and COV002, which included a single-blind randomized controlled phase 2/3 trial of AZD1222 (ChAdOx1 nCoV-19) in healthy adults. Trial participant PBMC samples were collected at day 0 and day 28 after the second dose for TCRbeta chain sequencing. The V gene is TRBV20-1 and the J gene is TRBJ1-1, with TRBD1 tentatively as D gene (5 bases match). The material sequenced was peripheral blood, taken on day 0 of AZD1222 vaccination. This clonotype originated in an adult in good health. CDR3 reads: CSASGASGGIAFF. The DNA sequence is as follows: TGCAGTGCTAGTGGAGCCTCGGGGGGGATAGCTTTCTTT.